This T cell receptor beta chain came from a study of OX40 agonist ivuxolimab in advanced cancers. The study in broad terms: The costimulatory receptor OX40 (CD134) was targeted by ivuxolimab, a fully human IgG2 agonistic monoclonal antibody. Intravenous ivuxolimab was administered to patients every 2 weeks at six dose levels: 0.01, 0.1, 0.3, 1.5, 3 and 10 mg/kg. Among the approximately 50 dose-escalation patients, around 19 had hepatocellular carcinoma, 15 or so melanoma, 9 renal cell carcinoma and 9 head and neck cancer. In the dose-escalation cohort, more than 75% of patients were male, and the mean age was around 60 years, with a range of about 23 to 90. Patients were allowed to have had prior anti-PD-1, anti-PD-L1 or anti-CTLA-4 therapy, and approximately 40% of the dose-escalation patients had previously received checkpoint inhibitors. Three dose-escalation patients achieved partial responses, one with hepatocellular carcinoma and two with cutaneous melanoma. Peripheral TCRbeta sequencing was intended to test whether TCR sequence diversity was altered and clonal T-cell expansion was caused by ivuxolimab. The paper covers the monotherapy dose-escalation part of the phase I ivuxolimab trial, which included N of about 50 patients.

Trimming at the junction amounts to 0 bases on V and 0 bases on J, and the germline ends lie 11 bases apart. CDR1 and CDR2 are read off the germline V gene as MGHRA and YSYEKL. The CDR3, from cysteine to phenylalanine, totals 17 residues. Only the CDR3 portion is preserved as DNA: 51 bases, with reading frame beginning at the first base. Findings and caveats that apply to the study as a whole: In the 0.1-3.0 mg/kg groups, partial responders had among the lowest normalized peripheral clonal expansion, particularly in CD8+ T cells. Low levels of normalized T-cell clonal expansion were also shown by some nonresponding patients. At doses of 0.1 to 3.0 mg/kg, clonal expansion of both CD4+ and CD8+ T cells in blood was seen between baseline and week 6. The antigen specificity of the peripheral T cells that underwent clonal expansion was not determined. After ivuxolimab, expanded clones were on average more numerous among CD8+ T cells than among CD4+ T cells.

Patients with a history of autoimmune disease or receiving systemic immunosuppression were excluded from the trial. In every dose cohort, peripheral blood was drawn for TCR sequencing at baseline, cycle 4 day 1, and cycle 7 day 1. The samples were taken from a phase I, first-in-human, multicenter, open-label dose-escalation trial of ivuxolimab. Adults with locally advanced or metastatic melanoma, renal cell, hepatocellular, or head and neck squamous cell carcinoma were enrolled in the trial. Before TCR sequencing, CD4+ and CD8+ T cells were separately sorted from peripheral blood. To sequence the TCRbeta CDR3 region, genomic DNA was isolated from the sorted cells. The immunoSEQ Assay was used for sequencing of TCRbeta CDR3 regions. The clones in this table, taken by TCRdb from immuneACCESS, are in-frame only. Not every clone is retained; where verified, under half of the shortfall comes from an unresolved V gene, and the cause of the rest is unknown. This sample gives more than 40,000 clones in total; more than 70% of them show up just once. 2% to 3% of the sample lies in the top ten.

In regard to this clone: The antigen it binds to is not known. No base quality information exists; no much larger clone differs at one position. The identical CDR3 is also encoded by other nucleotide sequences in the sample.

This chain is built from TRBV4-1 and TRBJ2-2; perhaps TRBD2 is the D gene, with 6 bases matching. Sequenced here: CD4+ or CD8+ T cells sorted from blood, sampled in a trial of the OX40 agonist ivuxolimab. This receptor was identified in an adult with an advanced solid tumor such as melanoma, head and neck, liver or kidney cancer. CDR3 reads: CASSQDRGGANTGELFF. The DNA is TGCGCCAGCAGCCAAGATCGTGGCGGGGCGAACACCGGGGAGCTGTTTTTT.